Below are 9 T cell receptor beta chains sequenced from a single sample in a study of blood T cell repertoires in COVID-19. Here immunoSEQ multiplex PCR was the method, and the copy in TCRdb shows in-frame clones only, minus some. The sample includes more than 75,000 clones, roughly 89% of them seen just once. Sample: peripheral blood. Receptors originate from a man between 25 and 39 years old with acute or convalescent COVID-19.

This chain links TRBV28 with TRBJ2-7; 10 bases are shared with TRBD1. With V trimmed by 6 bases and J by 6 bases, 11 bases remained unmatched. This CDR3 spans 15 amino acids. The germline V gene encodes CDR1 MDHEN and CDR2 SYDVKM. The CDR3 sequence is CASSQPGTGDSEQYF. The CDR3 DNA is TGTGCCAGCAGCCAACCCGGGACAGGGGACTCCGAGCAGTACTTC.

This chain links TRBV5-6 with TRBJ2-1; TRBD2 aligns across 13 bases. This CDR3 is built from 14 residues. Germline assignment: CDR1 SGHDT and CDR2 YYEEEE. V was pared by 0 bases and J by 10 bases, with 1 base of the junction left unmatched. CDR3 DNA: TGTGCCAGCAGCTTGGCGGGACTAGCGGGAGAGCAGTTCTTC. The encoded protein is CASSLAGLAGEQFF.

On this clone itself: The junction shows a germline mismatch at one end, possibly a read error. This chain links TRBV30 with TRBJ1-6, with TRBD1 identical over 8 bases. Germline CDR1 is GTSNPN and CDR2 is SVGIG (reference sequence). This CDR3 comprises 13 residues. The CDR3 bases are TGTGCCGGGAGACAGGGGCATAATTCACCCCTCCACTTT. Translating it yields CAGRQGHNSPLHF.

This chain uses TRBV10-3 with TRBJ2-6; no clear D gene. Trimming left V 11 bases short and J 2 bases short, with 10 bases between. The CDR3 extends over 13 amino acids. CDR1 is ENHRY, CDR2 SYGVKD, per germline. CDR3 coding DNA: TGTGCCTCCGAGGTAGCTGGGGCCAACGTCCTGACTTTC. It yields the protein CASEVAGANVLTF.

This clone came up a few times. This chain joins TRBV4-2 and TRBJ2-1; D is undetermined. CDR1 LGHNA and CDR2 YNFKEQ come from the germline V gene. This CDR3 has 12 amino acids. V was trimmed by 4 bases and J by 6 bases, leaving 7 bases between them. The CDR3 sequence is CASSPTRNEQFF. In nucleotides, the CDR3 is TGTGCCAGCAGCCCTACCCGCAATGAGCAGTTCTTC.

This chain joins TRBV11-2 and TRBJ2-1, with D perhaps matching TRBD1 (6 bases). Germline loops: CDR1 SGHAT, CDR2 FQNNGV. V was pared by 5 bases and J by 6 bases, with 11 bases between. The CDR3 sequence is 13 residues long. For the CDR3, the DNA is TGTGCCAGCAGCGCGGACAGAGGCAATGAGCAGTTCTTC. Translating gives CASSADRGNEQFF.

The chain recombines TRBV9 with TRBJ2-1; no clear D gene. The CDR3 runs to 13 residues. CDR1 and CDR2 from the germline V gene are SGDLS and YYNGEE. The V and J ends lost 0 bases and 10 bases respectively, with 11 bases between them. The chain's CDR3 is CASSVAGKHEQFF. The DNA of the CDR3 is TGTGCCAGCAGCGTAGCGGGTAAGCACGAGCAGTTCTTC.

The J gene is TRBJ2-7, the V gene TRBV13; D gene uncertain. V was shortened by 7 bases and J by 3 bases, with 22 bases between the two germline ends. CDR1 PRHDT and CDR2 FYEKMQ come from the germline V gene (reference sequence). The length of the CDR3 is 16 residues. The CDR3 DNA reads TGTGCCAGCACTAAGAGAGTGGCTAGGAAGAGCTACGAGCAGTACTTC. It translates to CASTKRVARKSYEQYF.

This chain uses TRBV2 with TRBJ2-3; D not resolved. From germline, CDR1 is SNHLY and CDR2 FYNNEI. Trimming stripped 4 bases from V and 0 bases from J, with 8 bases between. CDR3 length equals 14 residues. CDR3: CASSALFSTDTQYF. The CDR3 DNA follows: TGTGCCAGCAGTGCCCTTTTTAGCACAGATACGCAGTATTTT.